A single sample is the source of the 13 T cell receptor beta chains below, sequenced in a study of regulatory T cells in long-lasting Graves disease. The time point was: newly diagnosed GD, antithyroid drugs for less than 3 months. RNA isolated from PBMCs was used to make the TCR library. Construction of TCR beta libraries relied on iRepertoire HTBI primers and on Arm-PCR targeting CDR3 regions. TCRdb itself ran the multiplex PCR reads through MiXCR, one entry per CDR3 protein. The data hold hundreds of thousands of distinct CDR3 sequences, with approximately 15% observed a single time. This sample was also put to use in a study of T cells in Graves' hyperthyroidism and ophthalmopathy.

The sequencing used peripheral blood mononuclear cells (PBMCs), collected at new diagnosis, from a patient treated with antithyroid drugs. These receptors were obtained from a woman aged 25 to 39 with Graves disease.

The rearrangement links TRBV30 to TRBJ2-5; tentatively, D is TRBD1 (5 bases). The germline V gene has CDR1 GTSNPN and CDR2 SVGIG (reference sequence). There are 13 residues in the CDR3. Trimming left V 1 base short and J 7 bases short, with 13 bases between. CDR3 DNA: TGTGCCTGGAGTGAAAGTGGAACAGGGACCCAGTACTTC. Translating it yields CAWSESGTGTQYF. The full variable domain, in which reference TRBV30 and TRBJ2-5 provide the parts outside the CDR3, is SQTIHQWPATLVQPVGSPLSLECTVEGTSNPNLYWYRQAAGRGLQLLFYSVGIGQISSEVPQNLSASRPQDRQFILSSKKLLLSDSGFYLCAWSESGTGTQYFGPGTRLLVL.

Ten or more counts support this clonotype. V gene TRBV28 combines with J gene TRBJ2-7; possibly TRBD2 for D (5 bases). The CDR3 is made up of 14 amino acids. The V gene's germline CDR1 is MDHEN and CDR2 SYDVKM. V was clipped by 10 bases and J by 4 bases, with 20 bases between them. CDR3 nucleotide sequence: TGTGCCACCCTAAAGCCCAGCGGTACATACGAGCAGTACTTC. Translating it yields CATLKPSGTYEQYF.

Ten or more counts support this clonotype. V gene TRBV2 combines with J gene TRBJ2-7; 8 bases agree with TRBD2. The germline V gene has CDR1 SNHLY and CDR2 FYNNEI. The CDR3 extends over 16 amino acids. J gave up 0 bases and V 0 bases, and 4 bases lay outside the gene matches. CDR3 DNA: TGTGCCAGCAGTGAAGCGCTTGCGGGAGGCTCCTACGAGCAGTACTTC. It codes for CASSEALAGGSYEQYF.

The table lists this clonotype with many counts. The rearrangement links TRBV12-3 or TRBV12-4 to TRBJ1-1; TRBD1 might be the D (5 bases). The CDR3 is made up of 13 amino acids. Trimming took 6 bases from V and 5 from J, leaving 13 bases between them. The DNA for the CDR3 is TGTGCCAGCAGCGTCAGGGTGGAGACTGAAGCTTTCTTT. Its protein product is CASSVRVETEAFF.

This clonotype was picked up a small number of times. The chain has TRBV19 and TRBJ1-1; D perhaps matches TRBD1 (6 bases). Trimming cost V 5 bases and J 11 bases, with 15 bases left between them. The germline V gene has CDR1 LNHDA and CDR2 SQIVND (reference sequence). The CDR3 runs 12 residues. The CDR3 nucleotides read TGTGCCAGTAGTCAGGGGAAGTGGTGGGCTTTCTTT. Translation gives CASSQGKWWAFF.

V usage is TRBV5-5 and J usage is TRBJ2-1; tentative D call: TRBD1 (6 bases). V lost 1 base to trimming and J lost 0 bases, with 26 bases between them. CDR1 is SGHKS, CDR2 YYEKEE, per germline (reference sequence). CDR3 length: 21 amino acids. The CDR3 DNA follows: TGTGCCAGCAGCTTGCAACCCAGGGGCCCTCTTTCCTTGGGCTCCTACAATGAGCAGTTCTTC. Its translation: CASSLQPRGPLSLGSYNEQFF.

This clonotype was found many times. The chain uses TRBV28 and TRBJ2-7, with D perhaps matching TRBD2 (5 bases). The germline CDR1 and CDR2 sequences are MDHEN and SYDVKM. The CDR3 spans 15 residues. Deletions cut 5 bases from V and 7 bases from J, with 21 bases between. CDR3 residues: CASSPSGTSRGEQYF. The CDR3 DNA follows: TGTGCCAGCAGTCCCTCTGGCACTTCACGAGGGGAGCAGTACTTC.

This clonotype was observed many times. J is TRBJ2-3 and V is TRBV20-1; maybe TRBD2 (5 bases). V shed 3 bases and J shed 3 bases, with 16 bases lying between them. The CDR3 spans 15 residues. Germline loops: CDR1 DFQATT, CDR2 SNEGSKA (reference sequence). The CDR3: CSARGYTTGTDTQYF. As DNA, the CDR3 is TGCAGTGCTAGGGGCTATACCACGGGGACAGATACGCAGTATTTT.

There are many counts of this clonotype. The V call is TRBV29-1, the J call TRBJ2-5; unclear D gene. Between the trimmed V and J ends, which lost 2 bases and 5 bases, there was a span of 6 bases. The CDR3 consists of 11 residues. Germline CDR1 is SQVTM and CDR2 is ANQGSEA. CDR3 amino acids: CSVEPGETQYF. The DNA for the CDR3 is TGCAGCGTTGAACCGGGCGAGACCCAGTACTTC. Full variable domain (outside the CDR3, taken from reference TRBV29-1 and TRBJ2-5): SAVISQKPSRDICQRGTSLTIQCQVDSQVTMMFWYRQQPGQSLTLIATANQGSEATYESGFVIDKFPISRPNLTFSTLTVSNMSPEDSSIYLCSVEPGETQYFGPGTRLLVL.

This clonotype was seen ten or more times. The chain recombines TRBV7-2 with TRBJ2-1; D perhaps matches TRBD2 (5 bases). This CDR3 comprises 14 residues. Trimming shortened V by 5 bases and J by 9 bases, and 17 bases separated the two germline ends. Per the germline V gene, CDR1 is SGHTA and CDR2 is FQGNSA. The CDR3 coding sequence is TGTGCCAGCAGCCCGCGGGCCCCCATCACTGAGCAGTTCTTC. Its protein is CASSPRAPITEQFF.

This clonotype was picked up many times. The chain is built from TRBV28 and TRBJ2-7, with 7 positions matching TRBD1. After removal of 7 bases from V and 4 bases from J, the junction contained 7 bases not matched to a gene. The CDR3 totals 13 residues. Germline CDR1 reads MDHEN; CDR2 reads SYDVKM. The chain's CDR3 is CASIPGQKYEQYF. CDR3 sequence (DNA): TGTGCCAGCATTCCGGGACAGAAGTACGAGCAGTACTTC.

The V gene is TRBV2, the J gene TRBJ2-2; perhaps TRBD1 as D (5 bases). The CDR3 contains 15 residues. Germline V lookup: CDR1 SNHLY, CDR2 FYNNEI. The germline V and J ends were trimmed by 4 bases and 1 base, with 10 bases remaining between them. The CDR3 region has the DNA TGTGCCAGCAGTGTAGCCAGGGTGAACACCGGGGAGCTGTTTTTT. Translating it yields CASSVARVNTGELFF.

This clonotype has at least ten counts. DNA of the CDR3: TGTGCCAGCAGAGACCTTAGCACTGAAGCTTTCTTT. This encodes CASRDLSTEAFF. The rearrangement joins TRBV27 to TRBJ1-1; D not certain. The CDR3 totals 12 residues. The germline gives CDR1 MNHEY, CDR2 SMNVEV (reference sequence). V was clipped by 6 bases and J by 4 bases, with 9 bases between them.